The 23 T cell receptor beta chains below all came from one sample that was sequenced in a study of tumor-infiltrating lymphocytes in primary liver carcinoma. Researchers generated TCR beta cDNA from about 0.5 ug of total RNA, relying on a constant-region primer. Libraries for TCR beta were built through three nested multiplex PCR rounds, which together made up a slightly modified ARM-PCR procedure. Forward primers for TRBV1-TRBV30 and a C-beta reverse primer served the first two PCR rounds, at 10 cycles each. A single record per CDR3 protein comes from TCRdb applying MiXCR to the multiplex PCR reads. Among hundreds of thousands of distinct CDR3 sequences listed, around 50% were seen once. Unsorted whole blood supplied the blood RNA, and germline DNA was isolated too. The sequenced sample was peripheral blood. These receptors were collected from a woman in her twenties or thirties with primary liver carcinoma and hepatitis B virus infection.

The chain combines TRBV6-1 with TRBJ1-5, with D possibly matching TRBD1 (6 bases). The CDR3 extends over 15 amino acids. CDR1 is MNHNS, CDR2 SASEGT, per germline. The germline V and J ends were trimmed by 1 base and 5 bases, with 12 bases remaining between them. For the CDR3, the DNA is TGTGCCAGCAGTGAAGACCCAGGGGAGTATCAGCCCCAGCATTTT. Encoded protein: CASSEDPGEYQPQHF.

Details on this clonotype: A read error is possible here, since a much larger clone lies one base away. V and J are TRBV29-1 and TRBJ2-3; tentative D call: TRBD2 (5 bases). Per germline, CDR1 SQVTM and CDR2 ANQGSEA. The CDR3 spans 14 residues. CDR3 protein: CSVEDRGLVDTHYF. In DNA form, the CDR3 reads TGCAGCGTTGAAGATCGCGGGTTGGTGGATACGCACTATTTT.

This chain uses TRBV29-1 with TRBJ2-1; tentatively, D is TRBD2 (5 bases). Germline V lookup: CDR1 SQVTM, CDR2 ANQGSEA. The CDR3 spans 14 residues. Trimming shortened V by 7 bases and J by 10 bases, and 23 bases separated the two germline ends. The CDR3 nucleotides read TGCAGCGCTGGAGGACTGAGCACTACCAACGAGCAGTTCTTC. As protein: CSAGGLSTTNEQFF.

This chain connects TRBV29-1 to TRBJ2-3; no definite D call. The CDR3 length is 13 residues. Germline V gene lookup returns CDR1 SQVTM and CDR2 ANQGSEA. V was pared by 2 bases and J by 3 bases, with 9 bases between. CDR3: CSVEYGRTDTQYF. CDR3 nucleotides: TGCAGCGTTGAATACGGTAGGACAGATACGCAGTATTTT.

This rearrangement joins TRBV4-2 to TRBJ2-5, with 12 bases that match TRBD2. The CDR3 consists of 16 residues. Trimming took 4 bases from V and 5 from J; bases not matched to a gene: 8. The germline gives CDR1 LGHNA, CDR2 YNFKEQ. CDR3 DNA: TGTGCCAGCAGCCCGACTAGCGGGGGACGCGGGGAGACCCAGTACTTC. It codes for CASSPTSGGRGETQYF.

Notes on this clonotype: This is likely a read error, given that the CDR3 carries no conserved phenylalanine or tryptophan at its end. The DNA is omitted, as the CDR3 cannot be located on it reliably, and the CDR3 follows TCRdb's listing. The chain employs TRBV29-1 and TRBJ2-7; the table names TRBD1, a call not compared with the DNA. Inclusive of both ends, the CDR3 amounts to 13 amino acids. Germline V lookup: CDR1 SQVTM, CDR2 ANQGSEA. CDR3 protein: CSVSGTGGLEQYL.

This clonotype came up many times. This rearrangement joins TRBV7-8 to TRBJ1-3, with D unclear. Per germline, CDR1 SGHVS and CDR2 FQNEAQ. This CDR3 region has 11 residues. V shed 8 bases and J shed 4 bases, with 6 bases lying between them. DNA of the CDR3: TGTGCCAGCTACGGGGGAAACACCATATATTTT. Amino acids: CASYGGNTIYF.

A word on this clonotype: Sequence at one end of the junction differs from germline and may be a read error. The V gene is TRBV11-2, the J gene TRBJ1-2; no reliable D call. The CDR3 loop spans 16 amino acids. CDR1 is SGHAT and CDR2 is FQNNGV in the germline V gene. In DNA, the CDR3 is TGTGCCAGCAGCTTAGATTCAGTAGCTTATTCTCGAGGCTACATCTTC. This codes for CASSLDSVAYSRGYIF.

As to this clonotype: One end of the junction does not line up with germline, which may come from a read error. CDR3 in DNA: TGTGCCAGCAGCCGTCAGGGAGTACGGACTGAAGCTCTCTTT. It specifies CASSRQGVRTEALF. This chain links TRBV13 with TRBJ1-1; maybe TRBD1 (5 bases). Germline assignment: CDR1 PRHDT and CDR2 FYEKMQ (reference sequence). This CDR3 has 14 residues.

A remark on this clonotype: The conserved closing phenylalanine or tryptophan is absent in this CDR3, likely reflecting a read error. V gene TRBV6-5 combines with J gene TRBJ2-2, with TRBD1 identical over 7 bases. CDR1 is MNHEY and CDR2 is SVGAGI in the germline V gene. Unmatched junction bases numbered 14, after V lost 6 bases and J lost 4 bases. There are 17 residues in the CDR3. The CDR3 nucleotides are TGTGCCAGCAGCTCCTTCGACAGGGTAGTACGCACCGGGGAGCTGTTTCTT. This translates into CASSSFDRVVRTGELFL.

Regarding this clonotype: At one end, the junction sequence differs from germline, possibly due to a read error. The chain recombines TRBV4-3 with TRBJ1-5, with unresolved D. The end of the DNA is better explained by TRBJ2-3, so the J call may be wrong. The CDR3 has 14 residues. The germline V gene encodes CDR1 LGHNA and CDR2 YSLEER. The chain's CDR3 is CACSQAPSNQPQYF. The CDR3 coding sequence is TGCGCCTGCAGCCAAGCACCGAGCAATCAGCCCCAGTATTTT.

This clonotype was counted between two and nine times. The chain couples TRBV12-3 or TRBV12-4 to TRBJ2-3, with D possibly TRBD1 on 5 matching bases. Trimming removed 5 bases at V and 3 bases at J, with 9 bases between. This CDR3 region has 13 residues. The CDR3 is CASSTPGTDTQYF. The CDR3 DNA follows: TGTGCCAGCAGTACCCCAGGGACAGATACGCAGTATTTT.

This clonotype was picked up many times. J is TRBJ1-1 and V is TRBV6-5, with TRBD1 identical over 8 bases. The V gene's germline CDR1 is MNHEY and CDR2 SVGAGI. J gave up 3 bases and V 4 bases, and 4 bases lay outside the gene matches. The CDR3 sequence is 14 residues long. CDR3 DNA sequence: TGTGCCAGCAGTTTCGACAGGGGCTACACTGAAGCTTTCTTT. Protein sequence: CASSFDRGYTEAFF.

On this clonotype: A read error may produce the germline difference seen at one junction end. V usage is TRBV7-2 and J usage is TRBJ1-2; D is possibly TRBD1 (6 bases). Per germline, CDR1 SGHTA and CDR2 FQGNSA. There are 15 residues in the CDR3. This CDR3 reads CASSQLDRMNYDYTF. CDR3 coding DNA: TGTGCCAGCAGTCAACTTGACAGGATGAACTATGACTACACCTTC.

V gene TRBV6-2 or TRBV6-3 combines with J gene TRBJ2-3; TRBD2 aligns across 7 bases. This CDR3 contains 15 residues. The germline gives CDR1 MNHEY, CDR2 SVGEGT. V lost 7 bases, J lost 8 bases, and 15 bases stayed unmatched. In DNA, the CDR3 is TGTGCCAGCAATGATAGAGGGAGGGCAGCGAGTACGCAGTATTTT. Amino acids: CASNDRGRAASTQYF.

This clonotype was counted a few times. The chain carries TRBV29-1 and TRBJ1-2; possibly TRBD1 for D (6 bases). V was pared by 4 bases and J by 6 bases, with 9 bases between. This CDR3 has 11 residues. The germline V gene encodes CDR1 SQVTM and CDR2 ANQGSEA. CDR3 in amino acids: CSVGGPDGYTF. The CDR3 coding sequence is TGCAGCGTTGGGGGGCCGGATGGCTACACCTTC.

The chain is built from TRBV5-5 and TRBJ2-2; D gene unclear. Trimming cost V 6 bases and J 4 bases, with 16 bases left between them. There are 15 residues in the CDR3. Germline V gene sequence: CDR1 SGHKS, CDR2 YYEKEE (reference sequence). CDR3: CASNLAGSATGELFF. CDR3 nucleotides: TGTGCCAGCAACCTCGCCGGGTCCGCCACCGGGGAGCTGTTTTTT.

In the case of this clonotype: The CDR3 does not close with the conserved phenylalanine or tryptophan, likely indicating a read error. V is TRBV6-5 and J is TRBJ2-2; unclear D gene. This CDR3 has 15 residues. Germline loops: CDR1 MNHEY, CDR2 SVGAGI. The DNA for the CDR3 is TGTGCTAGCAGTTACCGAGGCCTGAACACCGGGGAGCTGTTTTCT. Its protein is CASSYRGLNTGELFS.

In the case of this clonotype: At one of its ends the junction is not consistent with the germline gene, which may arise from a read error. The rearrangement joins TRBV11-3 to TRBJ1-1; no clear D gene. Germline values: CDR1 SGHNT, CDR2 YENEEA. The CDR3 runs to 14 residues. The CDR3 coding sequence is TGTGCTAACACATACAGCGAGCGGAACACTGAAGCCTTCTTT. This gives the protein CANTYSERNTEAFF. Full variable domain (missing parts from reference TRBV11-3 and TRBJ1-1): EAGVVQSPRYKIIEKKQPVAFWCNPISGHNTLYWYLQNLGQGPELLIRYENEEAVDDSQLPKDRFSAERLKGVDSTLKIQPAELGDSAVYLCANTYSERNTEAFFGQGTRLTVV.

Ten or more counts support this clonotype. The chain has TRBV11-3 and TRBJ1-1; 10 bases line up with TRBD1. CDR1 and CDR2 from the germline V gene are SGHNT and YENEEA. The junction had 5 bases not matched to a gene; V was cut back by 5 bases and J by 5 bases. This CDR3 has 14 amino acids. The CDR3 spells CASSGGTGETEAFF. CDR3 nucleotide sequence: TGTGCCAGCAGCGGCGGGACAGGGGAAACTGAAGCTTTCTTT.

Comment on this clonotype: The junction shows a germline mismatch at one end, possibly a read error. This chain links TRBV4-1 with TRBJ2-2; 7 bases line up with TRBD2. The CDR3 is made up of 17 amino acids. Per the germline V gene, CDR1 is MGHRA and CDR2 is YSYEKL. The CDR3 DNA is TGCGCCAGCAGCCAAGATTTGGGTAGCGTTAAGAGCGGGGAGCTGTTCTTT. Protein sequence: CASSQDLGSVKSGELFF.

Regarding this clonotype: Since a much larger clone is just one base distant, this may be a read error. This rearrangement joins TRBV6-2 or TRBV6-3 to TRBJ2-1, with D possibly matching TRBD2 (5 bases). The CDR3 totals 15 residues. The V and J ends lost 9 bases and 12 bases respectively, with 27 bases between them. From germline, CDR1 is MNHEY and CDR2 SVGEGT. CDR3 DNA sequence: TGTGCCAGTCTCCCTTTGTCTAGCCGGACGCTTGGGCAGTTCTTC. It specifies CASLPLSSRTLGQFF.

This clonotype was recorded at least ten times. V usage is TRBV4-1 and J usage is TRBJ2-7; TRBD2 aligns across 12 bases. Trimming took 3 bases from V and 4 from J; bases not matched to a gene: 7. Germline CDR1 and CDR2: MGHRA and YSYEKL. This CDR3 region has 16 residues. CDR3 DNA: TGCGCCAGCAGCCACCCCGTGACTAGCGGGAGTTACGAGCAGTACTTC. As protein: CASSHPVTSGSYEQYF.